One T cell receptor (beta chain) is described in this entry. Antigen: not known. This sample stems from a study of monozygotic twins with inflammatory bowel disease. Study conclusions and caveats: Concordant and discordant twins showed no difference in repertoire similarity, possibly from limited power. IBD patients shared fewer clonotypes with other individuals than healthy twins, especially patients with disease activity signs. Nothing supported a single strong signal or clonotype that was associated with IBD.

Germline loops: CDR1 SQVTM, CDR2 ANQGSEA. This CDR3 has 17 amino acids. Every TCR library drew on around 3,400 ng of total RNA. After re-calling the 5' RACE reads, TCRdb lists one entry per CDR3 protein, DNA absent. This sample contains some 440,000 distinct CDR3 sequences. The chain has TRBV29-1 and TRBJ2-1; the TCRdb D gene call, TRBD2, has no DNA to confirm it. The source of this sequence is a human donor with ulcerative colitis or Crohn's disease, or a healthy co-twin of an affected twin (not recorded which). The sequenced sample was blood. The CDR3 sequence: CSVEGLAGVLPHNEQFF.